A selection of T cell receptor beta chains follows, all from one sample in a study of blood T cell repertoires in COVID-19. Only in-frame clones appear in the TCRdb table, and some are missing; sequencing was by immunoSEQ multiplex PCR. The table shows around 160,000 clones, with more than 70% occurring only once. The sample taken for sequencing was peripheral blood. Receptors were obtained from a human donor in a cohort sampled during active COVID-19. CDR3s include the opening cysteine and the closing phenylalanine or tryptophan. The order of the fields is V gene, CDR3 length, clone size, J gene, D gene, CDR3 DNA, CDR3 protein. The D gene is left open where the match is weak. Clone size is given for some rows only: seen once, a few or many times, or a class if the clone is expanded.

V gene: TRBV6-2/TRBV6-3; CDR3 length: 16; clone size: -; J gene: TRBJ2-1; D gene: TRBD2; CDR3 DNA: TGTGCCAGCAGTTCGAAACTAGCGGGGGGATTCAATGAGCAGTTCTTC; CDR3 protein: CASSSKLAGGFNEQFF
V gene: TRBV19; CDR3 length: 12; clone size: -; J gene: TRBJ2-3; D gene: -; CDR3 DNA: TGTGCCAGTAGTCCTCGGACAGATACGCAGTATTTT; CDR3 protein: CASSPRTDTQYF
V gene: TRBV6-2/TRBV6-3; CDR3 length: 14; clone size: few; J gene: TRBJ1-1; D gene: TRBD1; CDR3 DNA: TGTGCCAGCAGTTACTCAGGGGGCGGCACTGAAGCTTTCTTT; CDR3 protein: CASSYSGGGTEAFF
V gene: TRBV6-5; CDR3 length: 15; clone size: -; J gene: TRBJ1-3; D gene: TRBD1; CDR3 DNA: TGTGCCAGCAGTTCGACAGGGATCTCTGGAAACACCATATATTTT; CDR3 protein: CASSSTGISGNTIYF
V gene: TRBV6-2/TRBV6-3; CDR3 length: 11; clone size: -; J gene: TRBJ2-7; D gene: TRBD2; CDR3 DNA: TGTGCCAGCAGTTACGGGGGGGACGTTCACTTC; CDR3 protein: CASSYGGDVHF
V gene: TRBV6-2/TRBV6-3; CDR3 length: 16; clone size: -; J gene: TRBJ2-1; D gene: TRBD2; CDR3 DNA: TGTGCCAGCAGTACCCGGACTAGCGGGGGGGCGAATGAGCAGTTCTTC; CDR3 protein: CASSTRTSGGANEQFF
V gene: TRBV6-4; CDR3 length: 19; clone size: -; J gene: TRBJ2-4; D gene: TRBD2; CDR3 DNA: TGTGCCAGCAGTGGGATTAACTTAAGCGGGGGGGCCAGCAAAAACATTCAGTACTTC; CDR3 protein: CASSGINLSGGASKNIQYF
V gene: TRBV5-1; CDR3 length: 15; clone size: -; J gene: TRBJ1-1; D gene: -; CDR3 DNA: TGCGCCAGCAGCTTGATTTCCCGAGGGGGCACTGAAGCTTTCTTT; CDR3 protein: CASSLISRGGTEAFF
V gene: TRBV21-1; CDR3 length: 13; clone size: -; J gene: TRBJ1-2; D gene: -; CDR3 DNA: TGTGCCAGCAGCAAAGAGCATCCTACCGGCTACACCTTC; CDR3 protein: CASSKEHPTGYTF
V gene: TRBV3-1/TRBV3-2; CDR3 length: 13; clone size: -; J gene: TRBJ2-7; D gene: TRBD1; CDR3 DNA: TGTGCCAGCAGCCAACCGACAGGGGGCGAGCAGTACTTC; CDR3 protein: CASSQPTGGEQYF
V gene: TRBV4-3; CDR3 length: 17; clone size: -; J gene: TRBJ1-6; D gene: TRBD1; CDR3 DNA: TGCGCCAGCAGCCAAGGCTCCCTGACAGGGGAAATTTCACCCCTCCACTTT; CDR3 protein: CASSQGSLTGEISPLHF
V gene: TRBV2; CDR3 length: 16; clone size: -; J gene: TRBJ2-3; D gene: -; CDR3 DNA: TGTGCCAGCAGGAGGGGGGGGGAAGCTCGTGCAGATACGCAGTATTTT; CDR3 protein: CASRRGGEARADTQYF
V gene: TRBV9; CDR3 length: 15; clone size: -; J gene: TRBJ1-5; D gene: TRBD1; CDR3 DNA: TGTGCCAGCAGCGTTGGACAGGGGGACAATCAGCCCCAGCATTTT; CDR3 protein: CASSVGQGDNQPQHF